This T cell receptor (beta chain) was captured in a study of response to subunit inactivated influenza vaccine. The CDR3 is made up of 13 amino acids. The junction had 5 bases not matched to a gene; V was cut back by 6 bases and J by 8 bases. Germline CDR1 reads DFQATT; CDR2 reads SNEGSKA (reference sequence). MiXCR, run by TCRdb on the RT-PCR reads, gives a single entry per CDR3 protein. Among 500,000 to 550,000 distinct CDR3 sequences, approximately 7.2% were seen once, and the ten largest hold around 13%. General study results and limits: The authors offered the suggestion that each seasonal influenza vaccination recruits few new T cells.

Worth noting for this clonotype: What it binds is not known.

This sequence joins TRBV20-1 and TRBJ2-1; 12 bases agree with TRBD2. The TCR was taken from a man aged 45 to 75 who received an inactivated influenza vaccine. Sequenced here: PBMCs from blood, sampled less than 30 months after vaccination. The CDR3 sequence: CSARTSGKDEQFF. The DNA for the CDR3 is TGCAGTGCGCGGACTAGCGGGAAGGATGAGCAGTTCTTC.